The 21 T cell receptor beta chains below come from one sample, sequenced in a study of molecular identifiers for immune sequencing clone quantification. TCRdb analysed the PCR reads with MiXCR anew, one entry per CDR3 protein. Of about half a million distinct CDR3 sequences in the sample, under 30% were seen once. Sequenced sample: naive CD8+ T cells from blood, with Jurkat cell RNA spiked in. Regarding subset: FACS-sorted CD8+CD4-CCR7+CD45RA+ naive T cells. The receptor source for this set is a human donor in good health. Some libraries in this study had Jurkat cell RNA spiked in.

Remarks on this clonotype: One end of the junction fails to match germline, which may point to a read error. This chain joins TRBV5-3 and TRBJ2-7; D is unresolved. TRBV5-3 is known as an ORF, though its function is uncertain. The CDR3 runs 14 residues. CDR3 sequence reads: CASSLVVRWVEQYF. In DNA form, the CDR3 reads TGTGCCAGCAGCTTGGTGGTACGCTGGGTAGAGCAGTACTTC.

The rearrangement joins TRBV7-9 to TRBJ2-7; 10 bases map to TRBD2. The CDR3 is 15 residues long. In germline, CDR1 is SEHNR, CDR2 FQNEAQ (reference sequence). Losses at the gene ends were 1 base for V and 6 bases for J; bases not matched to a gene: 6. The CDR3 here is CASSLVASGGSEQYF. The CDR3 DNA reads TGTGCCAGCAGCTTAGTAGCTAGCGGGGGCAGCGAGCAGTACTTC.

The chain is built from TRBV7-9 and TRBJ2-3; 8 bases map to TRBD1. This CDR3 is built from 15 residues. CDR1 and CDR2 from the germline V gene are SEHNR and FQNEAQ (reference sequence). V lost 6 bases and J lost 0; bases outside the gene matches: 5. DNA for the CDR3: TGTGCCAGCAGATCGGGACAGGTTAGCACAGATACGCAGTATTTT. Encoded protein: CASRSGQVSTDTQYF.

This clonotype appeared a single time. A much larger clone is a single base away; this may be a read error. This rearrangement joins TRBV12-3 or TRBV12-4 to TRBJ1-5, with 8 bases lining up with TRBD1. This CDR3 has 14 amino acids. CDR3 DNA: TGTGCCAGCAGTTGGACAGGGATTAATCAGTCCCAGCATTTT. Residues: CASSWTGINQSQHF.

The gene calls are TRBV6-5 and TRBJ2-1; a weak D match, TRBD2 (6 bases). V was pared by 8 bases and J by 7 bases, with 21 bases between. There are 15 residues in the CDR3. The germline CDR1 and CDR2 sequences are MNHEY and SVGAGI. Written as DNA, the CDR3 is TGTGCCAGCGGACCCATTGGGGGGTTGGAAAATGAGCAGTTCTTC. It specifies CASGPIGGLENEQFF.

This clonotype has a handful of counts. The CDR3 sequence is CASTHSRLGWTEAFF. CDR3 DNA: TGCGCCAGCACCCATTCGAGGTTGGGGTGGACTGAAGCTTTCTTT. This chain uses TRBV4-1 with TRBJ1-1; the D is unclear. V was clipped by 7 bases and J by 5 bases, with 20 bases between them. Germline V gene sequence: CDR1 MGHRA, CDR2 YSYEKL. This CDR3 is built from 15 residues.

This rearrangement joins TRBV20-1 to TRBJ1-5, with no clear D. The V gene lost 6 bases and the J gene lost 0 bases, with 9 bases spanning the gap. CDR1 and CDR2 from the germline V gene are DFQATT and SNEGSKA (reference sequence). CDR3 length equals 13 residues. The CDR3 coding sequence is TGCAGTGCCCGCGGAGGTAGCAATCAGCCCCAGCATTTT. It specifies CSARGGSNQPQHF.

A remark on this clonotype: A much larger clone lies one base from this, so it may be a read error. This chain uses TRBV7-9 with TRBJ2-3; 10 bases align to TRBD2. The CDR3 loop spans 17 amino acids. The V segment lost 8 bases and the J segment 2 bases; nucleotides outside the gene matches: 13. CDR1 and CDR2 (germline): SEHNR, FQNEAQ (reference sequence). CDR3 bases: TGTGCCAGCCGTGGGACTAGCGTGGCCGCTGTCACAGATACGCAGTATTTT. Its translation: CASRGTSVAAVTDTQYF.

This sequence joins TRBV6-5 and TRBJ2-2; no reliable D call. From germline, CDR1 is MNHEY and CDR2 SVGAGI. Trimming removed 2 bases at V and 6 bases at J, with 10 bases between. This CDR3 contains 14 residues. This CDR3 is CASSYDNRPGELFF. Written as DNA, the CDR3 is TGTGCCAGCAGTTACGACAATCGGCCCGGGGAGCTGTTTTTT.

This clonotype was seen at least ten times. The CDR3 sequence is CSVEQGSYEQYF. The CDR3 DNA reads as TGCAGCGTTGAACAGGGGTCCTACGAGCAGTACTTC. The chain recombines TRBV29-1 with TRBJ2-7, with D possibly TRBD1 on 6 matching bases. V shed 2 bases and J shed 1 base, with 6 bases lying between them. Germline CDR1 is SQVTM and CDR2 is ANQGSEA. This CDR3 region has 12 residues.

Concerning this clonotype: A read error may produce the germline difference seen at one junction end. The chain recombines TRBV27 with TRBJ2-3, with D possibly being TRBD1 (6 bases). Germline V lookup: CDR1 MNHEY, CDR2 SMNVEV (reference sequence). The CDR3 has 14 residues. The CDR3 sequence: CASSAGTLTDTQYF. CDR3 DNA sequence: TGTGCCAGCAGTGCCGGGACACTGACAGACACGCAGTATTTT.

The CDR3 sequence: CASSLTTSYEQYF. In DNA form, the CDR3 reads TGTGCCAGCAGTCTAACCACTAGCTACGAGCAGTACTTC. The rearrangement links TRBV27 to TRBJ2-7; D is perhaps TRBD2 (5 bases). Trimming pared 5 bases from V and 3 bases from J, leaving 11 bases between. In germline, CDR1 is MNHEY, CDR2 SMNVEV (reference sequence). The CDR3 consists of 13 residues.

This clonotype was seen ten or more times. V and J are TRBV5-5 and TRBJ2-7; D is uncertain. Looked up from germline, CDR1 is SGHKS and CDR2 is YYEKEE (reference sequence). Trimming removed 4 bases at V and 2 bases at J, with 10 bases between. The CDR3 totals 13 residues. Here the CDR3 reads CASSRTATYEQYF. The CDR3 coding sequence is TGTGCCAGCAGCCGGACGGCAACCTACGAGCAGTACTTC.

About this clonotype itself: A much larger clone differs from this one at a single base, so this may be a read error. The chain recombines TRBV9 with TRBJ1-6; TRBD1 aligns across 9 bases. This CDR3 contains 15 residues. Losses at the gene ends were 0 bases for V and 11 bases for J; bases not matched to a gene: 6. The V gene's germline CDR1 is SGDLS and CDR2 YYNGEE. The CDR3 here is CASSVEGTGNPPLHF. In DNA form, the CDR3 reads TGTGCCAGCAGCGTAGAAGGGACAGGGAATCCACCCCTCCACTTT.

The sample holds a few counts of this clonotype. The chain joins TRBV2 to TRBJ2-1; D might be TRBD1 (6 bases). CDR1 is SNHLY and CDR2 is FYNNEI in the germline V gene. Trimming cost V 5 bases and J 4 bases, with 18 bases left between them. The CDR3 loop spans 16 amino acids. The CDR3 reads CASSRRQATTYNEQFF. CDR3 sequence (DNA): TGTGCCAGCAGTCGACGACAGGCCACTACGTACAATGAGCAGTTCTTC.

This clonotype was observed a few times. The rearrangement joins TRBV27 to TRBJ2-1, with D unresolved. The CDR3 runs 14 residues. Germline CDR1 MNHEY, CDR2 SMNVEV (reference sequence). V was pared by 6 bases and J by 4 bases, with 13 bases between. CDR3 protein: CASRLRISYNEQFF. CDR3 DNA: TGTGCCAGCAGACTCAGGATTTCTTACAATGAGCAGTTCTTC.

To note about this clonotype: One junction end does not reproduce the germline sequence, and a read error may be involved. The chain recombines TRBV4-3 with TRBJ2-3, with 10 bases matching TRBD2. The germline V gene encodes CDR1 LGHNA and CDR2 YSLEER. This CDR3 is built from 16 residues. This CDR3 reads CASRQGVAGGKDTQYF. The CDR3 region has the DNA TGCGCCAGCCGCCAAGGGGTAGCGGGGGGTAAGGATACGCAGTATTTT.

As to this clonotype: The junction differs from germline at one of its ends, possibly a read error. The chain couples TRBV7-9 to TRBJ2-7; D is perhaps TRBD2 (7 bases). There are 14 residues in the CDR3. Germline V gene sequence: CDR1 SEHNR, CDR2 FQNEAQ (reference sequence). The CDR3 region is CASSLAGASYAQYF. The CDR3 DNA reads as TGTGCCAGCAGCTTGGCGGGGGCGAGCTACGCGCAGTACTTC. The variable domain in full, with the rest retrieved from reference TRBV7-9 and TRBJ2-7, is DTGVSQNPRHKITKRGQNVTFRCDPISEHNRLYWYRQTLGQGPEFLTYFQNEAQLEKSRLLSDRFSAERPKGSFSTLEIQRTEQGDSAMYLCASSLAGASYAQYFGPGTRLTVT.

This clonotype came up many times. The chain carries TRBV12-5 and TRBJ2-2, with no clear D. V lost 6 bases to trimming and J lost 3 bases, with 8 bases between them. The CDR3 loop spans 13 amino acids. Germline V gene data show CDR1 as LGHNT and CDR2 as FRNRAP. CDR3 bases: TGTGCTAGTGGCTTGATCGACACCGGGGAGCTGTTTTTT. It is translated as CASGLIDTGELFF.

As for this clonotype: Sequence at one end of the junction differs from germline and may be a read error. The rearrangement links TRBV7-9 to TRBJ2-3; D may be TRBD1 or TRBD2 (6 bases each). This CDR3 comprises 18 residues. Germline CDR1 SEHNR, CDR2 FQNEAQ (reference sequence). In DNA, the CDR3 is TGTGCCATCAGCTTCACAGGGACTGGAGCTAAAAGCACAGATACGCAGTATTTT. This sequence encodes CAISFTGTGAKSTDTQYF.

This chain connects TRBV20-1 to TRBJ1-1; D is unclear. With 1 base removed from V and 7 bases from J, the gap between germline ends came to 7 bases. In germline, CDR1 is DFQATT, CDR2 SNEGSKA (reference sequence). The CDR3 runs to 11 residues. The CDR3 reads CSARVYGEAFF. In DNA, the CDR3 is TGCAGTGCTAGAGTTTACGGTGAAGCTTTCTTT.